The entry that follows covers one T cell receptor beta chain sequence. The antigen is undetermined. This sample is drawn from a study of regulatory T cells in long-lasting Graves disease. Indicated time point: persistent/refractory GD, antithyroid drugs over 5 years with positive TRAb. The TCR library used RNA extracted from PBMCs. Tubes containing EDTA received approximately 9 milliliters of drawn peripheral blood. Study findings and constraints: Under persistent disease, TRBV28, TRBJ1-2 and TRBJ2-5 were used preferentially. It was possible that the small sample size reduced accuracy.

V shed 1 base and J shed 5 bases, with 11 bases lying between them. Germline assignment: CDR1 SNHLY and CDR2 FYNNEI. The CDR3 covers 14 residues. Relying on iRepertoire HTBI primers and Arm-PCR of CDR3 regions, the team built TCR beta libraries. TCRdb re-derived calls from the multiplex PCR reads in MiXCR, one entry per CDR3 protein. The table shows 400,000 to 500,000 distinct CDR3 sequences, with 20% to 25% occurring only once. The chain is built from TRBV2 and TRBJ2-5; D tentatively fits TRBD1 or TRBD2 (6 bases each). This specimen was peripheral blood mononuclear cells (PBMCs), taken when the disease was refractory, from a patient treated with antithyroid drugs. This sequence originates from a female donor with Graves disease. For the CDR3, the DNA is TGTGCCAGCAGTGAAGGGGGGGCGAGGGAGACCCAGTACTTC. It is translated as CASSEGGARETQYF.